Shown below are 20 T cell receptor beta chains from a single sample sequenced in a study of blood T cell repertoires in COVID-19. The data were produced by immunoSEQ multiplex PCR, yet TCRdb's version contains in-frame clones alone and is incomplete. The sample lists 25,000 to 35,000 clones; approximately 85% were seen once. Source material: peripheral blood. The receptors were gathered from a man at least 80 years old with active COVID-19.

This clone has just a few counts. The chain recombines TRBV4-2 with TRBJ1-5; D is ambiguous. The V gene lost 2 bases and the J gene lost 5 bases, with 7 bases spanning the gap. Germline V gives CDR1 LGHNA, CDR2 YNFKEQ. The CDR3 sequence is 13 residues long. The CDR3 DNA is TGTGCCAGCAGCCAACCCCAGGATCAGCCCCAGCATTTT. This translates into CASSQPQDQPQHF.

V gene TRBV9 combines with J gene TRBJ1-2; D unclear. V was clipped by 0 bases and J by 4 bases, with 13 bases between them. In germline, CDR1 is SGDLS, CDR2 YYNGEE. This CDR3 region has 15 residues. CDR3 bases: TGTGCCAGCAGCGTAGCTCCCACAGTCATCTATGGCTACACCTTC. The encoded protein is CASSVAPTVIYGYTF.

This clone was observed a few times. This sequence joins TRBV19 and TRBJ2-3; TRBD2 matches 7 bases. The CDR3 loop spans 14 amino acids. Germline CDR1 and CDR2: LNHDA and SQIVND (reference sequence). V was clipped by 9 bases and J by 5 bases; unmatched bases: 11. The CDR3 sequence is CASQLASAKDTQYF. The CDR3 DNA follows: TGTGCCAGCCAACTAGCGTCCGCGAAAGATACGCAGTATTTT.

This clone was recorded once. This chain joins TRBV10-3 and TRBJ1-3; weak D call: TRBD1 (5 bases). Trimming took off 2 bases at V and 2 bases at J, with 7 bases between the two ends. This CDR3 is built from 14 residues. In germline, CDR1 is ENHRY, CDR2 SYGVKD. For the CDR3, the DNA is TGTGCCATCAGTGAGACAGGAACTGGAAACACCATATATTTT. Its translation: CAISETGTGNTIYF.

The J gene is TRBJ1-3, the V gene TRBV9; possible D gene TRBD1, 5 bases. V lost 2 bases and J lost 0, with 9 bases in between. Per germline, CDR1 SGDLS and CDR2 YYNGEE. The CDR3 has 15 residues. CDR3 in amino acids: CASSVSGNSGNTIYF. The CDR3 DNA follows: TGTGCCAGCAGCGTCTCAGGGAACTCTGGAAACACCATATATTTT.

The V gene is TRBV6-6, the J gene TRBJ2-5, with TRBD2 matching over 12 bases. The CDR3 sequence is 14 residues long. J was trimmed by 5 bases and V by 10 bases; bases with no gene match: 8. CDR1 MNHNY and CDR2 SVGAGI come from the germline V gene (reference sequence). In DNA, the CDR3 is TGTGCCACCCAGACTAGCGGGGGTCCGGAGACCCAGTACTTC. Its translation: CATQTSGGPETQYF.

This sequence joins TRBV6-5 and TRBJ1-2; D uncertain. The V end was cut by 6 bases, the J end by 5 bases, with 16 bases between. Germline loops: CDR1 MNHEY, CDR2 SVGAGI. CDR3 length equals 14 residues. In DNA form, the CDR3 reads TGTGCCAGCAGCCCCCCTCAAGCGCGGTATGGCTACACCTTC. Residues: CASSPPQARYGYTF.

CDR3 residues: CASSHGERGGSTDTQYF. CDR3 DNA sequence: TGTGCCAGCAGCCACGGGGAGCGGGGGGGAAGCACAGATACGCAGTATTTT. V and J are TRBV7-2 and TRBJ2-3, with TRBD2 matching 10 bases. The CDR3 sequence is 17 residues long. With V trimmed by 5 bases and J by 0 bases, 8 bases remained unmatched. CDR1 is SGHTA and CDR2 is FQGNSA in the germline V gene.

The CDR3 DNA follows: TGCGCCAGCAGCTTGATAGAGGGCTCTGGAAACACCATATATTTT. This gives the protein CASSLIEGSGNTIYF. The chain combines TRBV4-3 with TRBJ1-3, with D hard to call. Germline loops: CDR1 LGHNA, CDR2 YSLEER. This CDR3 spans 15 amino acids. Trimming removed 5 bases from V and 0 bases from J, with 11 bases in between.

This chain links TRBV10-3 with TRBJ1-3; D might be TRBD1 (6 bases). Germline CDR1 is ENHRY and CDR2 is SYGVKD. The length of the CDR3 is 14 residues. Trimming shortened V by 2 bases and J by 2 bases, and 7 bases separated the two germline ends. The CDR3 protein is CAISEDRPGNTIYF. As DNA, the CDR3 is TGTGCCATCAGTGAGGACAGGCCTGGAAACACCATATATTTT.

The V call is TRBV6-5, the J call TRBJ1-2; D is unclear. Trimming removed 3 bases at V and 0 bases at J, with 8 bases between. Per germline, CDR1 MNHEY and CDR2 SVGAGI. The CDR3 is made up of 14 amino acids. CDR3 DNA: TGTGCCAGCAGTTATCATGGAGCTAACTATGGCTACACCTTC. Translating it yields CASSYHGANYGYTF.

V is TRBV15 and J is TRBJ2-1; perhaps TRBD2 as D (6 bases). This CDR3 is built from 12 residues. The ends were cut back, 3 bases at V and 12 bases at J, with 12 bases in the middle. Germline lookup yields CDR1 LNHNV and CDR2 YYDKDF (reference sequence). CDR3 in amino acids: CATSRGRDWQFF. In nucleotides, the CDR3 is TGTGCCACCAGCAGGGGCCGGGACTGGCAGTTCTTC.

Of note for this clone: Here the CDR3 omits its conserved ending phenylalanine or tryptophan, so a read error is the likely source. The DNA is omitted, as the CDR3 cannot be located on it reliably, and the CDR3 follows TCRdb's listing. J is TRBJ2-7 and V is TRBV5-3; the table's TRBD2 call for D was not verified on the DNA. TRBV5-3 is reported as an ORF; its role is uncertain. Both ends counted, the CDR3 spans 12 residues. CDR3 protein: CAFPRNLAGGHP.

J is TRBJ2-7 and V is TRBV10-3; 9 nucleotides match TRBD1. The CDR3 length is 14 residues. J lost 6 bases, V lost 2 bases, and 5 bases had no gene match. Germline assignment: CDR1 ENHRY and CDR2 SYGVKD. In DNA, the CDR3 is TGTGCCATCAGTGAGCCGGGGACAGGGATCGAGCAGTACTTC. Residues: CAISEPGTGIEQYF.

The chain is built from TRBV9 and TRBJ1-5; D may be TRBD1 (6 bases). Per germline, CDR1 SGDLS and CDR2 YYNGEE. There are 14 residues in the CDR3. V lost 3 bases, J lost 2 bases, and 9 bases lay in between. The DNA of the CDR3 is TGTGCCAGCAGCGCAGGGGTTGGCAATCAGCCCCAGCATTTT. Translated: CASSAGVGNQPQHF.

The chain employs TRBV14 and TRBJ1-2, with D hard to call. CDR3 length: 14 residues. Trimming shortened V by 0 bases and J by 5 bases, and 10 bases separated the two germline ends. Germline loops: CDR1 SGHDN, CDR2 FVKESK. The CDR3: CASSQDRGWYGYTF. The CDR3 DNA reads as TGTGCCAGCAGCCAAGATCGGGGTTGGTATGGCTACACCTTC.

This clone was seen only once. The gene calls are TRBV5-6 and TRBJ2-5; D is unclear. CDR3 length equals 14 residues. V lost 1 base and J lost 2, with 9 bases in between. The germline CDR1 and CDR2 sequences are SGHDT and YYEEEE. The CDR3 coding sequence is TGTGCCAGCAGCTTGCCCGGGTTACAAGAGACCCAGTACTTC. Residues: CASSLPGLQETQYF.

The chain uses TRBV6-5 and TRBJ1-5, with D possibly matching TRBD1 (6 bases). Per germline, CDR1 MNHEY and CDR2 SVGAGI. This CDR3 spans 15 amino acids. Trimming stripped 2 bases from V and 5 bases from J, with 13 bases between. The CDR3 reads CASSYGSGGDQPQHF. The DNA of the CDR3 is TGTGCCAGCAGTTACGGATCGGGGGGCGATCAGCCCCAGCATTTT.

This sequence joins TRBV5-6 and TRBJ2-1, with D possibly TRBD1 on 5 matching bases. Trimming shortened V by 4 bases and J by 7 bases, and 15 bases separated the two germline ends. There are 14 residues in the CDR3. From germline, CDR1 is SGHDT and CDR2 YYEEEE. The CDR3 nucleotides read TGTGCCAGCAGCCCCGACGCCAGGGTGAATGAGCAGTTCTTC. Translation: CASSPDARVNEQFF.

The rearrangement uses TRBV7-9 and TRBJ2-1, with D perhaps TRBD2 (6 bases). V lost 1 base, J lost 7 bases, and 11 bases lay in between. The CDR3 loop spans 14 amino acids. Germline V gene sequence: CDR1 SEHNR, CDR2 FQNEAQ (reference sequence). The CDR3 coding sequence is TGTGCCAGCAGCTTAGTCGCGGGGATAAATGAGCAGTTCTTC. This translates into CASSLVAGINEQFF.